This T cell receptor beta chain was sequenced in a study of T cells in Graves' hyperthyroidism and ophthalmopathy. Study as a whole: Upon initial diagnosis and before any treatment, peripheral blood was collected.

There were TCR beta CDR3 regions amplified from RNA transcripts. First-round RT-PCR targeting the TCR CDR3 was performed with the HTBI primer set. MiXCR, run by TCRdb on the multiplex PCR reads, gives a single entry per CDR3 protein. The top ten clones hold about 49% of a sample with about half a million distinct CDR3 sequences, around a fifth of them seen once. Trimming took 3 bases from V and 5 from J, leaving 11 bases between them. This CDR3 comprises 13 residues. Germline loops: CDR1 DFQATT, CDR2 SNEGSKA (reference sequence). A remark on this clonotype: Its specificity is not known.

Study-wide findings and caveats: Most thyroid-expanded clonotypes above 0.001 were also found in blood.

Patients were excluded because of uncontrolled infection, other autoimmune disease, pregnancy or lactation. This chain connects TRBV20-1 to TRBJ2-1, with D possibly TRBD2 on 6 matching bases. The material sequenced was blood. This sequence originates from a woman aged 70-85 years with Graves' ophthalmopathy. CDR3 sequence: CSARGTLDNEQFF. CDR3 bases: TGCAGTGCTAGGGGGACTCTTGACAATGAGCAGTTCTTC.